This T cell receptor beta chain was documented in a study of CD8 T cells in Susac syndrome. Random-hexamer reverse transcription was applied to about 0.45 to 1 ug RNA. The authors amplified TCR beta CDR3 across 54 Vbeta and 13 Jbeta using immunoSEQ multiplex PCR. TCRdb reprocessed the immunoSEQ multiplex PCR reads with MiXCR, giving one entry per CDR3 protein. The table shows about 140,000 distinct CDR3 sequences, with roughly 94% occurring only once. V gave up 4 bases and J gave up 7 bases; unmatched junction bases: 7. From germline, CDR1 is DFQATT and CDR2 SNEGSKA (reference sequence). The CDR3 has 13 residues. Purification of the CD8+ and CD4+ T cells relied on negative isolation, and TEMRA cells underwent FACS enrichment.

The chain has TRBV20-1 and TRBJ1-2; 9 bases align to TRBD1. The sequenced material came from CD4+ T cells from PBMCs. This TCR came from a human donor in good health. For the CDR3, the DNA is TGCAGTGCTATTCGACAGGGGGGCATTGGCTACACCTTC. This codes for CSAIRQGGIGYTF.